This TCR beta chain was found in a study of monozygotic twins with inflammatory bowel disease. A remark on this clonotype: Its antigen remains unknown.

Phlebotomy per donor yielded a single 2.5 ml blood sample. Study-level findings and limits: Among the T cells, different subtypes could not be distinguished.

Germline V gene sequence: CDR1 MGHRA, CDR2 YSYEKL. This CDR3 contains 14 residues. Total RNA, at roughly 3,700 ng, went into every TCR library. Nested PCRs (around 16 and 10 cycles, two total) were applied to TCRalpha and TCRbeta cDNA. TCRdb reprocessed the 5' RACE reads and stores each CDR3 protein as one record, lacking DNA. The sample totals some 89,000 distinct CDR3 sequences; its top ten clones hold just under 7.5%. The chain uses TRBV4-1 and TRBJ2-3; TCRdb's assignment of TRBD1 cannot be checked, as there is no DNA. This receptor was taken from a human donor with ulcerative colitis or Crohn's disease, or a healthy co-twin of an affected twin (not recorded which). The sequencing sample was made of blood. This chain's CDR3 is CASSRGTATDTQYF.